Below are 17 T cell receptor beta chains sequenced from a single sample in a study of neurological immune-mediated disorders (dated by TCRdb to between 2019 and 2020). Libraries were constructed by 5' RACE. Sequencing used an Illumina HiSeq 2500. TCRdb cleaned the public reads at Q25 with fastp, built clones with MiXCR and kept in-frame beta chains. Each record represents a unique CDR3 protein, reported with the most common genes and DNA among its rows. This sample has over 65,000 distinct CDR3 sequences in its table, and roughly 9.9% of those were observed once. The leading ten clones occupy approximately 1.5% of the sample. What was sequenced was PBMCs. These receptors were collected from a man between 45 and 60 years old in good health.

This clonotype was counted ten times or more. DNA for the CDR3: TGCAGTGCTAGCAGTCTAGCATTTGATACGCAGTATTTT. Its translation is CSASSLAFDTQYF. The chain joins TRBV20-1 to TRBJ2-3; D may be TRBD2 (5 bases). The CDR3 covers 13 residues. Trimming took off 3 bases at V and 6 bases at J, with 13 bases between the two ends. In germline, CDR1 is DFQATT, CDR2 SNEGSKA (reference sequence).

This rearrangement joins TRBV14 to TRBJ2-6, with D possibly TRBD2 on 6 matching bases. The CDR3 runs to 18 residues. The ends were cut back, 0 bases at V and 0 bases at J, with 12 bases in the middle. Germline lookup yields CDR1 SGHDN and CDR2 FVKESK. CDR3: CASSQDGTRGSGANVLTF. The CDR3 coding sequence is TGTGCCAGCAGCCAAGATGGGACGCGGGGCTCTGGGGCCAACGTCCTGACTTTC. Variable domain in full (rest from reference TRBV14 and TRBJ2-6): EAGVTQFPSHSVIEKGQTVTLRCDPISGHDNLYWYRRVMGKEIKFLLHFVKESKQDESGMPNNRFLAERTGGTYSTLKVQPAELEDSGVYFCASSQDGTRGSGANVLTFGAGSRLTVL.

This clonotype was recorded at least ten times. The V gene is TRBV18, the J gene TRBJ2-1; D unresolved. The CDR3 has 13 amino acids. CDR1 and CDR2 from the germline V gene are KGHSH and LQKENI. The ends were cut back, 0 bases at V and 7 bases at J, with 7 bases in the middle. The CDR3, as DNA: TGTGCCAGCTCACCACCCAGCGCGAATGAGCAGTTCTTC. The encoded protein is CASSPPSANEQFF.

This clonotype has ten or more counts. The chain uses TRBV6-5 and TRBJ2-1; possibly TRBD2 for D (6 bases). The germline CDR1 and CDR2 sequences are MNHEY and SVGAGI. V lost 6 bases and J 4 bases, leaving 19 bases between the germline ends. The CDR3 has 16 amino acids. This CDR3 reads CASSLSRLARYNEQFF. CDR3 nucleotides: TGTGCCAGCAGCCTGTCCCGTCTAGCGCGATACAATGAGCAGTTCTTC.

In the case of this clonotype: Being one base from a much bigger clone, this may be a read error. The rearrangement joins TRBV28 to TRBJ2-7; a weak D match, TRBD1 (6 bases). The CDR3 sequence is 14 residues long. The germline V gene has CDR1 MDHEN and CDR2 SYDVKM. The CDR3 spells CASRSAGVPYDQYF. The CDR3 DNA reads TGTGCCAGCAGATCAGCAGGGGTCCCCTACGACCAGTACTTC.

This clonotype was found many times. The CDR3 DNA sequence: TGCAGTGCTAGAGGTGGCAGGGTTAGCACAGATACGCAGTATTTT. Protein sequence: CSARGGRVSTDTQYF. V is TRBV20-1 and J is TRBJ2-3; D may be TRBD1 (5 bases). The CDR3 is 15 residues long. Trimming removed 1 base from V and 0 bases from J, with 11 bases in between. The germline V gene encodes CDR1 DFQATT and CDR2 SNEGSKA (reference sequence).

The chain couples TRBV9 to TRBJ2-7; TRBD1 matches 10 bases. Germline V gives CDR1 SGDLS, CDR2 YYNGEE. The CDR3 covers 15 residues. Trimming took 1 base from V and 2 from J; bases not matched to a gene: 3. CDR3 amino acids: CASSVQDRGAYEQYF. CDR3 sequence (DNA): TGTGCCAGCAGCGTACAGGACAGGGGGGCCTACGAGCAGTACTTC.

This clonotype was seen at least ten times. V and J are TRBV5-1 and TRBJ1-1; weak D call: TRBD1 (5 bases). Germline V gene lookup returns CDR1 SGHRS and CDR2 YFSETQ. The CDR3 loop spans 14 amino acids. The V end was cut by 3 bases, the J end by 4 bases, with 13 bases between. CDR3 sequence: CASSSQGSLTEAFF. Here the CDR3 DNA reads TGCGCCAGCAGCTCCCAGGGAAGCCTCACTGAAGCTTTCTTT.

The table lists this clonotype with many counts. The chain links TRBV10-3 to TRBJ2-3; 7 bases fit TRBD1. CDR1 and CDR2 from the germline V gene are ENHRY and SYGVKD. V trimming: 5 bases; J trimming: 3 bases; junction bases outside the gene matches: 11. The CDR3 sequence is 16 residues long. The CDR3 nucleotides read TGTGCCATCAGTTGGGGCCAGGGGGTCGTTACAGATACGCAGTATTTT. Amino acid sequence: CAISWGQGVVTDTQYF.

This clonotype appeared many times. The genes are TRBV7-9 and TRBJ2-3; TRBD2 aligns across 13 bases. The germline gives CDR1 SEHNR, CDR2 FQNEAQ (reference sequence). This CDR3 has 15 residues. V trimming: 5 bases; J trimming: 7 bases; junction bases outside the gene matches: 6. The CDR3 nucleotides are TGTGCCAGCAGCCCCAGCGGGACTAGCGGGAATACGCAGTATTTT. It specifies CASSPSGTSGNTQYF.

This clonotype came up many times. DNA for the CDR3: TGTGCCAGCAGCTCGCAAACAGGGGGCGCTGGGGGCTACACCTTC. Translated: CASSSQTGGAGGYTF. The chain has TRBV7-3 and TRBJ1-2; 9 bases align to TRBD1. The V segment lost 4 bases and the J segment 8 bases; nucleotides outside the gene matches: 11. This CDR3 is built from 15 residues. Germline V lookup: CDR1 SGHTA, CDR2 FQGTGA.

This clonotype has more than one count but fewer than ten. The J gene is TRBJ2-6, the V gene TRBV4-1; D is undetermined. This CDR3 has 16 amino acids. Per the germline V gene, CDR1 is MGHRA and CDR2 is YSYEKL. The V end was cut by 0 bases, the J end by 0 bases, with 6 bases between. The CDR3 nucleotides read TGCGCCAGCAGCCAAGATAGTCACTCTGGGGCCAACGTCCTGACTTTC. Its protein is CASSQDSHSGANVLTF.

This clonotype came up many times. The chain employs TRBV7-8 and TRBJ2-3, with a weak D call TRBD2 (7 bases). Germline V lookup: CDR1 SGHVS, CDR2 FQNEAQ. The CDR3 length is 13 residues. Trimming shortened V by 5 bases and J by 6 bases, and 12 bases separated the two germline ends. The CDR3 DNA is TGTGCCAGCAGCCGCGGGGGCCTGGATACGCAGTATTTT. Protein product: CASSRGGLDTQYF. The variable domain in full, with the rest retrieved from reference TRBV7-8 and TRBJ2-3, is GAGVSQSPRYKVAKRGQDVALRCDPISGHVSLFWYQQALGQGPEFLTYFQNEAQLDKSGLPSDRFFAERPEGSVSTLKIQRTQQEDSAVYLCASSRGGLDTQYFGPGTRLTVL.

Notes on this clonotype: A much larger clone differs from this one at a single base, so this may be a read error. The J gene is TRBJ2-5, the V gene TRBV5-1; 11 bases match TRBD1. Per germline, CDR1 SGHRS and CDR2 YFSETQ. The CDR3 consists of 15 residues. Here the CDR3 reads CVSSLRTGGGETQYF. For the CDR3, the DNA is TGCGTCAGCAGCTTGAGGACAGGGGGCGGGGAGACCCAGTACTTC. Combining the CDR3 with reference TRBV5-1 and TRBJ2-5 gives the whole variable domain KAGVTQTPRYLIKTRGQQVTLSCSPISGHRSVSWYQQTPGQGLQFLFEYFSETQRNKGNFPGRFSGRQFSNSRSEMNVSTLELGDSALYLCVSSLRTGGGETQYFGPGTRLLVL.

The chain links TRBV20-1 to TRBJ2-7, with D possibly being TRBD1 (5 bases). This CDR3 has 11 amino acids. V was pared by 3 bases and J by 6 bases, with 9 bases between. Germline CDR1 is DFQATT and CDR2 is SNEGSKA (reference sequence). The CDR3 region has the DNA TGCAGTGCTAGTTTAGGGGTCGAGCAGTACTTC. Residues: CSASLGVEQYF.

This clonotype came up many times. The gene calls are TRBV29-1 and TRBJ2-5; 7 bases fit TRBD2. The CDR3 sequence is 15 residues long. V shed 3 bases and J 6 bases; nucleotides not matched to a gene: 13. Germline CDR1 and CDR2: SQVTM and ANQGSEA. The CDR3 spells CSVDIQTSPRQTQYF. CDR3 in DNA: TGCAGCGTTGACATCCAGACTAGCCCGAGACAGACCCAGTACTTC.

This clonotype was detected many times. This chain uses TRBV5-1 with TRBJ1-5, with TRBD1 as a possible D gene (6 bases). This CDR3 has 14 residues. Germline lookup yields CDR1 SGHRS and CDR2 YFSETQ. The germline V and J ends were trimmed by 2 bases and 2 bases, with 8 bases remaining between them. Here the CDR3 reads CASSFSGGNQPQHF. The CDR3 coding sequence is TGCGCCAGCAGCTTCTCAGGGGGCAATCAGCCCCAGCATTTT. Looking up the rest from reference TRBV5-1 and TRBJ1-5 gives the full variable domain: KAGVTQTPRYLIKTRGQQVTLSCSPISGHRSVSWYQQTPGQGLQFLFEYFSETQRNKGNFPGRFSGRQFSNSRSEMNVSTLELGDSALYLCASSFSGGNQPQHFGDGTRLSIL.